This record covers a single T cell receptor (beta chain). Its target is not known. The data were taken from a study of shared clonotypes between healthy human individuals. Study findings and constraints: Naive subsets typically showed greater estimated richness than memory subsets.

Repertoires were generated with immunoSEQ multiplex PCR, while TCRdb's copy carries only in-frame clones and drops some. This table holds about 2.1 million clones, 80% to 95% found once. V was pared by 0 bases and J by 0 bases, with 6 bases between. CDR3 length equals 16 residues. Germline V gives CDR1 MGHRA, CDR2 YSYEKL. CD45RO negativity and positive selection for CCR7 defined naive CD8 cells, a population that excluded terminally differentiated effector memory CD45RA+ cells. Donors were healthy HIV-negative adults without recently reported acute infections or vaccinations. Sequencing was performed on naive CD8+ T cells from PBMCs. This clonotype originated in a young man in good health. Some clones in this sample may be carry-over from other donors' samples. The chain employs TRBV4-1 and TRBJ2-6; no clear D gene. Written as DNA, the CDR3 is TGCGCCAGCAGCCAAGACGTGGACTCTGGGGCCAACGTCCTGACTTTC. Protein product: CASSQDVDSGANVLTF.